One sample yielded the 30 T cell receptor beta chains listed below, sequenced in a study of T cell clonality in common variable immunodeficiency. Clones were sequenced by immunoSEQ multiplex PCR, and TCRdb holds only the in-frame ones, with some missing. In total the sample includes some 54,000 clones, none of them seen once. The sample taken for sequencing was peripheral blood mononuclear cells. The origin of the receptors is a person aged 18 to 70 in good health.

This clone was picked up many times. The CDR3 is cut off 3 residues early in the read; its end comes from the germline J gene. This specimen includes other DNA sequences encoding the same CDR3. The V call is TRBV7-3, the J call TRBJ1-1; weak D call: TRBD1 (6 bases). V was shortened by 5 bases and J by 4 bases, with 17 bases between the two germline ends. CDR3 length: 15 residues. The germline V gene encodes CDR1 SGHTA and CDR2 FQGTGA. The CDR3: CASSVQGIRGTEAFF. The covered CDR3 bases are TGTGCCAGCAGCGTCCAGGGGATCCGGGGCACTGAA.

This clone was observed a handful of times. The read is 3 residues too short to cover the CDR3 end, so that end is filled in from the germline J gene. The chain couples TRBV19 to TRBJ2-3, with D hard to call. This CDR3 has 15 amino acids. The germline V gene has CDR1 LNHDA and CDR2 SQIVND (reference sequence). This CDR3 is CASSPEKGSNQPQYF. Incomplete CDR3 DNA: TGTGCCAGTAGTCCCGAGAAGGGCAGCAATCAGCCG.

Many counts were recorded for this clone. CDR3 loop: CASSLGQGNEQFF. The sequenced part of the CDR3 DNA is TGCGCCAGCAGCCTGGGACAGGGCAATGAG. This chain links TRBV5-1 with TRBJ2-1, with 9 bases matching TRBD1. With the read ending 3 residues before the CDR3 end, the germline J gene is used to fill in that end. The ends lost 4 bases at V and 6 bases at J; junction bases unmatched: 2. Per germline, CDR1 SGHRS and CDR2 YFSETQ. CDR3 length: 13 residues.

This clone was recorded many times. From the germline J gene comes the end of the CDR3, since the read stops 3 residues before it. The V and J genes are TRBV19 and TRBJ1-4; D is uncertain. CDR3 length: 15 amino acids. CDR1 is LNHDA, CDR2 SQIVND, per germline (reference sequence). Between the trimmed V and J ends, which lost 8 bases and 0 bases, there was a span of 13 bases. The sequenced CDR3 bases are TGTGCCAGTTCCGGGTTGGCGGCAACTAATGAAAAA. Amino acids: CASSGLAATNEK. In full, the CDR3 reads CASSGLAATNEKLFF.

There are many counts of this clone. The CDR3 is cut off 3 residues early in the read; its end comes from the germline J gene. The chain carries TRBV19 and TRBJ2-1; 7 bases match TRBD2. J lost 3 bases, V lost 7 bases, and 6 bases had no gene match. Germline CDR1 reads LNHDA; CDR2 reads SQIVND (reference sequence). The CDR3 is made up of 14 amino acids. The DNA read from the CDR3 is TGTGCCAGTAAGCTAGCGGAACTCTACAATGAG. It yields the protein CASKLAELYNE. The full CDR3 protein reads CASKLAELYNEQFF.

This clone occurred many times. The CDR3 is cut off 3 residues early in the read; its end comes from the germline J gene. The chain joins TRBV3-1 (or the pseudogene TRBV3-2) to TRBJ2-6; no definite D call. V shed 8 bases and J shed 1 base, with 6 bases lying between them. The V gene's germline CDR1 is LGHDT and CDR2 YNNKEL (reference sequence). The CDR3 length is 13 residues. The CDR3 loop reads CASFSSGANVLTF. The sequenced part of the CDR3 DNA is TGTGCCAGCTTTTCGTCTGGGGCCAACGTC.

The sample holds many counts of this clone. From the germline J gene comes the end of the CDR3, since the read stops 3 residues before it. J is TRBJ2-3 and V is TRBV19, with 8 bases matching TRBD2. The CDR3 contains 16 residues. CDR1 LNHDA and CDR2 SQIVND come from the germline V gene (reference sequence). Losses at the gene ends were 7 bases for V and 3 bases for J; bases not matched to a gene: 12. This chain's CDR3 is CASNFRSGGGTDTQYF. Incomplete CDR3 DNA: TGTGCCAGTAATTTTAGGAGCGGGGGAGGGACAGATACG.

Details on this clone: The read terminates 3 residues ahead of where the CDR3 ends, so the germline J gene completes it. J is TRBJ1-5 and V is TRBV30, with D perhaps TRBD1 (6 bases). CDR3 length: 13 residues. CDR1 is GTSNPN, CDR2 SVGIG, per germline (reference sequence). The V gene lost 4 bases and the J gene lost 5 bases, with 12 bases spanning the gap. Incomplete CDR3 DNA: TGTGCCTGGAAGGGAGCAGGGGATCAGCCC. Translated, it gives CAWKGAGDQP. The complete CDR3 sequence is CAWKGAGDQPQHF.

This clone has just a few counts. The read terminates 3 residues before the CDR3 end, so the remaining end is supplied by the germline J gene. The V gene is TRBV30, the J gene TRBJ1-4, with D tentatively TRBD1 (5 bases). The length of the CDR3 is 12 residues. Germline CDR1 and CDR2: GTSNPN and SVGIG (reference sequence). The part of the CDR3 DNA that was read is TGTGCCGGAAGGGACTATAATTCACCA. It codes for CAGRDYNSP. The complete CDR3 sequence is CAGRDYNSPLFF.

This clone was counted many times. Coverage ceases 3 residues before the CDR3 finishes, and the germline J gene fills in the end. J is TRBJ1-1 and V is TRBV7-3; no clear D gene. This CDR3 spans 13 amino acids. The V gene's germline CDR1 is SGHTA and CDR2 FQGTGA. The sequenced CDR3 bases are TGTGCCAGCAGCCCTAGTGGTCGTTCGGGA. Translated: CASSPSGRSG. The whole CDR3 protein reads CASSPSGRSGAFF. Full variable domain (outside the CDR3, taken from reference TRBV7-3 and TRBJ1-1): GAGVSQTPSNKVTEKGKYVELRCDPISGHTALYWYRQSLGQGPEFLIYFQGTGAADDSGLPNDRFFAVRPEGSVSTLKIQRTERGDSAVYLCASSPSGRSGAFFGQGTRLTVV.

This clone has a count of ten or more. The CDR3 end is not reached by the read, which stops 3 residues before it; the germline J gene fills it in. The rearrangement joins TRBV29-1 to TRBJ1-1; TRBD1 aligns across 8 bases. CDR3 length equals 16 residues. V lost 4 bases, J lost 2 bases, and 12 bases stayed unmatched. Looked up from germline, CDR1 is SQVTM and CDR2 is ANQGSEA. The CDR3 sequence: CSVVGSWTGRNTEAFF. CDR3 DNA (partial): TGCAGCGTTGTAGGGAGCTGGACAGGGCGAAACACTGAA.

This clone was found a few times. A single base separates this from a much larger clone, so it may be a read error. The CDR3 end is not reached by the read, which stops 3 residues before it; the germline J gene fills it in. V and J are TRBV30 and TRBJ2-3; weak D call: TRBD1 (6 bases). Germline CDR1 GTSNPN, CDR2 SVGIG (reference sequence). The CDR3 has 13 residues. The CDR3 spells CAWGRRGYQPQYF. The DNA read from the CDR3 is TGTGCCTGGGGACGCAGGGGTTATCAGCCG. The complete variable domain, with remaining parts taken from reference TRBV30 and TRBJ2-3, reads SQTIHQWPATLVQPVGSPLSLECTVEGTSNPNLYWYRQAAGRGLQLLFYSVGIGQISSEVPQNLSASRPQDRQFILSSKKLLLSDSGFYLCAWGRRGYQPQYFGPGTRLTVL.

As to this clone: The read comes to an end 3 residues before the CDR3 does, leaving the germline J gene to fill in the end. The rearrangement links TRBV5-4 to TRBJ2-7; the D gene is possibly TRBD2 (6 bases). V gave up 4 bases and J gave up 2 bases, with 13 bases separating them. There are 14 residues in the CDR3. Germline V gene lookup returns CDR1 SGHNT and CDR2 YYREEE (reference sequence). CDR3 DNA, as far as it was read: TGTGCCAGCAGCCCGGGACTCTCCGCCTACGAG. Translated: CASSPGLSAYE. The whole CDR3 sequence reads CASSPGLSAYEQYF.

Ten or more counts support this clone. The sequenced fragment ends 3 residues before the CDR3 boundary, so the rest is inferred from the germline J gene. The chain uses TRBV29-1 and TRBJ1-1, with 7 positions matching TRBD1. CDR1 and CDR2 (germline): SQVTM, ANQGSEA. The CDR3 spans 15 residues. V trimming: 6 bases; J trimming: 3 bases; junction bases outside the gene matches: 13. The covered CDR3 bases are TGCAGCGTCCCAAACTCGACAGGGCGGTACACTGAA. This gives the protein CSVPNSTGRYTE. The full CDR3 protein reads CSVPNSTGRYTEAFF. Supplemented by reference TRBV29-1 and TRBJ1-1, the full variable domain reads SAVISQKPSRDICQRGTSLTIQCQVDSQVTMMFWYRQQPGQSLTLIATANQGSEATYESGFVIDKFPISRPNLTFSTLTVSNMSPEDSSIYLCSVPNSTGRYTEAFFGQGTRLTVV.

This clone was detected many times. The read ends 3 residues early relative to the CDR3; the germline J gene fills the gap. The V and J genes are TRBV4-2 and TRBJ2-3, with D tentatively TRBD2 (6 bases). V was cut by 1 base and J by 3 bases, with 11 bases left in between. In germline, CDR1 is LGHNA, CDR2 YNFKEQ. The CDR3 is made up of 15 amino acids. The CDR3 region is CASSQALLATDTQYF. The sequenced part of the CDR3 DNA is TGTGCCAGCAGCCAAGCTCTCCTAGCGACAGATACG.

This clone was recorded many times. Coverage ceases 3 residues before the CDR3 finishes, and the germline J gene fills in the end. The genes are TRBV6-2 or TRBV6-3 and TRBJ2-4; D unclear. This CDR3 contains 15 residues. The V end lost 7 bases, the J end lost 0 bases, and 13 bases lay between the germline ends. Germline CDR1 reads MNHEY; CDR2 reads SVGEGT. The CDR3 reads CASTHRPGAKNIQYF. The sequenced CDR3 bases are TGTGCCAGCACCCACCGACCAGGAGCCAAAAACATT.

This clone came up many times. The CDR3 is cut off 3 residues early in the read; its end comes from the germline J gene. The gene calls are TRBV30 and TRBJ1-2, with unresolved D. The germline V gene has CDR1 GTSNPN and CDR2 SVGIG (reference sequence). V was pared by 4 bases and J by 6 bases, with 12 bases between. The CDR3 covers 12 residues. The CDR3 sequence: CAWTKQLDGYTF. The part of the CDR3 DNA that was read is TGTGCCTGGACTAAACAGTTGGATGGC.

This clone has ten or more counts. The CDR3 extends 3 residues past the end of the read, so its final part is completed from the germline J gene. V and J are TRBV5-1 and TRBJ2-1; D is possibly TRBD2 (5 bases). Looked up from germline, CDR1 is SGHRS and CDR2 is YFSETQ. V dropped 7 bases and J dropped 0 bases, with 8 bases sitting between them. The CDR3 runs to 13 residues. The DNA read from the CDR3 is TGCGCCAGCGGACTGTACTCCTACAATGAG. Amino acid sequence: CASGLYSYNE. The whole CDR3 sequence is CASGLYSYNEQFF.

There are a few counts of this clone. The read terminates 3 residues before the CDR3 end, so the remaining end is supplied by the germline J gene. The chain employs TRBV7-8 and TRBJ1-6; a possible D gene is TRBD1 (5 bases). From germline, CDR1 is SGHVS and CDR2 FQNEAQ. The V end was cut by 3 bases, the J end by 7 bases, with 10 bases between. CDR3 length: 14 residues. CDR3 DNA, as far as it was read: TGTGCCAGCAGCTTTGACAGCGTCAATTCACCC. Protein: CASSFDSVNSP. The full CDR3 is CASSFDSVNSPLHF. The entire variable domain, with the rest obtained from reference TRBV7-8 and TRBJ1-6, is as follows: GAGVSQSPRYKVAKRGQDVALRCDPISGHVSLFWYQQALGQGPEFLTYFQNEAQLDKSGLPSDRFFAERPEGSVSTLKIQRTQQEDSAVYLCASSFDSVNSPLHFGNGTRLTVT.

The sample holds many counts of this clone. The read halts 3 residues ahead of the CDR3 end, with the missing end drawn from the germline J gene. V and J are TRBV6-1 and TRBJ2-1; D gene ambiguous. V was trimmed by 2 bases and J by 4 bases, leaving 3 bases between them. Germline CDR1 MNHNS, CDR2 SASEGT. The CDR3 is 12 amino acids. CDR3 loop: CASSERYNEQFF. The part of the CDR3 DNA that was read is TGTGCCAGCAGTGAACGGTACAATGAG.

This clone has a count of ten or more. From the germline J gene comes the end of the CDR3, since the read stops 3 residues before it. V and J are TRBV7-6 and TRBJ2-5; 13 nucleotides match TRBD2. Looked up from germline, CDR1 is SGHVS and CDR2 is FNYEAQ. The CDR3 is 15 residues long. V gave up 5 bases and J gave up 5 bases; unmatched junction bases: 5. Partial CDR3 DNA: TGTGCCAGCAGCGCGGGACTAGCGGGGAAGGAGACC. It is translated as CASSAGLAGKET. The full CDR3 is CASSAGLAGKETQYF.

This clone appeared many times. The part of the CDR3 DNA that was read is TGTGCCAGCAGCGCATGGACAGACGCTTTTGGGGCCAACGTC. This encodes CASSAWTDAFGANV. The whole CDR3 protein is CASSAWTDAFGANVLTF. The chain carries TRBV7-6 and TRBJ2-6; weak D call: TRBD1 (6 bases). The DNA ends 3 residues before the CDR3 does, and the rest of the CDR3 is filled in from the germline J gene. Germline CDR1 reads SGHVS; CDR2 reads FNYEAQ. The ends were cut back, 5 bases at V and 3 bases at J, with 17 bases in the middle. The length of the CDR3 is 17 residues.

This clone has ten or more counts. Read coverage stops 3 residues before the CDR3 terminus; the germline J gene supplies the remainder. V is TRBV4-2 and J is TRBJ1-6; 9 bases match TRBD1. The CDR3 extends over 18 amino acids. V gave up 0 bases and J gave up 5 bases; unmatched junction bases: 8. Per the germline V gene, CDR1 is LGHNA and CDR2 is YNFKEQ. This CDR3 is CASSQDTGTGRNNSPLHF. The covered CDR3 bases are TGTGCCAGCAGCCAAGATACGGGGACAGGGCGAAATAATTCACCC.

This clone was detected ten times or more. The CDR3 end falls 3 residues outside the read, so it is completed with the germline J gene. J is TRBJ2-5 and V is TRBV20-1, with 9 bases matching TRBD1. Germline V CDR1 and CDR2: DFQATT, SNEGSKA (reference sequence). V gave up 6 bases and J gave up 2 bases; unmatched junction bases: 7. This CDR3 has 14 residues. The covered CDR3 bases are TGCAGTGCCCCCCCGGGGACAGGGCAAGAGACC. Translated: CSAPPGTGQET. The CDR3 in its entirety is CSAPPGTGQETQYF.

For this clone: The missing CDR3 end, 3 residues past where the read stops, is filled in from the germline J gene. V usage is TRBV19 and J usage is TRBJ2-3, with TRBD1 matching over 8 bases. Germline V gene lookup returns CDR1 LNHDA and CDR2 SQIVND (reference sequence). The CDR3 has 15 amino acids. J lost 1 base, V lost 5 bases, and 5 bases had no gene match. The chain's CDR3 is CASSYDRGGTDTQYF. The sequenced CDR3 bases are TGTGCCAGTAGTTATGACAGGGGCGGCACAGATACG.

This clone appeared many times. The read terminates 3 residues ahead of where the CDR3 ends, so the germline J gene completes it. The V gene is TRBV11-2, the J gene TRBJ1-5, with D unresolved. This CDR3 has 13 residues. CDR1 and CDR2 (germline): SGHAT, FQNNGV. The ends were cut back, 0 bases at V and 5 bases at J, with 5 bases in the middle. This chain's CDR3 is CASSLDGDQPQHF. The sequenced part of the CDR3 DNA is TGTGCCAGCAGCTTAGACGGGGATCAGCCC. Full variable domain (rest looked up from reference TRBV11-2 and TRBJ1-5): EAGVAQSPRYKIIEKRQSVAFWCNPISGHATLYWYQQILGQGPKLLIQFQNNGVVDDSQLPKDRFSAERLKGVDSTLKIQPAKLEDSAVYLCASSLDGDQPQHFGDGTRLSIL.

There are many counts of this clone. With the read ending 3 residues before the CDR3 end, the germline J gene is used to fill in that end. This rearrangement joins TRBV5-1 to TRBJ2-3, with 8 bases that match TRBD2. The V segment lost 1 base and the J segment 4 bases; nucleotides outside the gene matches: 5. This CDR3 spans 15 amino acids. Germline values: CDR1 SGHRS, CDR2 YFSETQ. The CDR3 bases that were read are TGCGCCAGCAGCTTGAGCGGGAGAGGCTCAGATACG. Encoded protein: CASSLSGRGSDT. The full CDR3 sequence reads CASSLSGRGSDTQYF.

This clone was seen many times. The CDR3 goes on 3 residues after the read ends, and that part is filled in from the germline J gene. The chain carries TRBV11-2 and TRBJ2-1; the D gene is possibly TRBD2 (6 bases). This CDR3 is built from 14 residues. CDR1 is SGHAT, CDR2 FQNNGV, per germline. Deletions cut 3 bases from V and 4 bases from J, with 10 bases between. The sequenced part of the CDR3 DNA is TGTGCCAGCAGCTTGGCGGGGCCTTACAATGAG. Translation gives CASSLAGPYNE. The full-length CDR3 reads as CASSLAGPYNEQFF.

The table lists this clone with many counts. Read sequence stops 3 residues before the CDR3 end, and the germline J gene provides the missing end. The chain employs TRBV10-3 and TRBJ1-2, with 9 bases that match TRBD1. CDR3 size: 15 residues. Germline V gives CDR1 ENHRY, CDR2 SYGVKD. V was pared by 1 base and J by 3 bases, with 3 bases of the junction left unmatched. The CDR3 here is CAISELRTGDYGYTF. The covered CDR3 bases are TGTGCCATCAGTGAGTTGAGGACAGGGGACTATGGC.

This clone was detected only a few times. Other nucleotide sequences in the sample specify the same CDR3. The CDR3 bases that were read are TGTGCCAGCAGTTCCGGACTAGCGGGCACAGATACG. Translating it yields CASSSGLAGTDT. The CDR3 in its entirety is CASSSGLAGTDTQYF. The rearrangement links TRBV7-2 to TRBJ2-3, with TRBD2 matching 10 bases. The read finishes 3 residues shy of the CDR3 end, and the germline J gene is used to complete it. Losses at the gene ends were 6 bases for V and 1 base for J; bases not matched to a gene: 4. The CDR3 covers 15 residues. Germline CDR1 SGHTA, CDR2 FQGNSA. The variable domain in full, completed from reference TRBV7-2 and TRBJ2-3, reads GAGVSQSPSNKVTEKGKDVELRCDPISGHTALYWYRQSLGQGLEFLIYFQGNSAPDKSGLPSDRFSAERTGGSVSTLTIQRTQQEDSAVYLCASSSGLAGTDTQYFGPGTRLTVL.